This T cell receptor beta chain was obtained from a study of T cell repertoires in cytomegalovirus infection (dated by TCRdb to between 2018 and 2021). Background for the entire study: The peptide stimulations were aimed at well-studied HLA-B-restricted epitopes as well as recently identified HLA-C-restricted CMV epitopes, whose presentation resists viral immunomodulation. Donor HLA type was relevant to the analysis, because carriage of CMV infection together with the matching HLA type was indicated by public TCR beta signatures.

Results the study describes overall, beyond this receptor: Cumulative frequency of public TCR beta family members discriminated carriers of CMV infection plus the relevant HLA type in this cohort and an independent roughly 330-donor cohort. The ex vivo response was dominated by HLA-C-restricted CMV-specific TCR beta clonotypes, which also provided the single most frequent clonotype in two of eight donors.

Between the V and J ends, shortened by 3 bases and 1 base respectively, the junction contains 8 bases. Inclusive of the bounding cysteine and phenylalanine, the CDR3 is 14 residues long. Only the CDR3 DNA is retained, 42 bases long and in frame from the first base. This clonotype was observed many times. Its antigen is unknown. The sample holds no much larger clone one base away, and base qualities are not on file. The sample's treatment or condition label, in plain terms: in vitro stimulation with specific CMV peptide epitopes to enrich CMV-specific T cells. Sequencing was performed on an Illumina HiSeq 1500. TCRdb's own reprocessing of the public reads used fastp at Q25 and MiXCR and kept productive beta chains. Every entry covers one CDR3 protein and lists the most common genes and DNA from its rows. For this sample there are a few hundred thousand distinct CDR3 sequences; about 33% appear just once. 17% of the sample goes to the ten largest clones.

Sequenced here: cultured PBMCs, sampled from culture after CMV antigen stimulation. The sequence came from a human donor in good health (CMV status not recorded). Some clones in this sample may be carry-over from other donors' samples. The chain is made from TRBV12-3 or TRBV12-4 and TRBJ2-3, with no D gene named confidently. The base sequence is TGTGCCAGCAGTTTTAATCTAGGCACAGATACGCAGTATTTT. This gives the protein CASSFNLGTDTQYF.